These T cell receptor beta chains were read from a single sample in a study of Graves' ophthalmopathy and Graves' hyperthyroidism. TCRdb used MiXCR to reprocess the multiplex PCR reads, holding one entry per CDR3 protein. The sample holds 400,000 to 450,000 distinct CDR3 sequences; over 20% are singletons and the top ten take under 3%. Specimen: peripheral blood. All receptors derive from a woman between 18 and 29 years old with stable Graves' hyperthyroidism. Both conserved end residues are part of each CDR3. A D gene is named only where the DNA matches it firmly. The size field is filled for only some rows; it gives once, few, many or a size class.

size | D | J | V | DNA | CDR3
- | - | TRBJ2-6 | TRBV6-5 | TGTGCCAGCAGTTACTACCAGGGGAGGGGGGCCAACGTCCTGACTTTC | CASSYYQGRGANVLTF
- | TRBD2 | TRBJ2-7 | TRBV29-1 | TGCAGCGTTAGTCCGGGAGGGGGCTCCTACGAGCAGTACTTC | CSVSPGGGSYEQYF
many | TRBD2 | TRBJ2-7 | TRBV13 | TGTGCCAGCAACACTAAGGCGGGGGGCGAGCAGTACTTC | CASNTKAGGEQYF
many | - | TRBJ1-5 | TRBV20-1 | TGCAGTGCTAGAGTTGAGGGAAGGGGATATCAGCCCCAGCATTTT | CSARVEGRGYQPQHF
many | - | TRBJ2-7 | TRBV20-1 | TGCAGTGCAGACAGGATGGGGGACGAGCAGTACTTC | CSADRMGDEQYF
- | - | TRBJ2-7 | TRBV28 | TGTGCCAGCAGTTTAAGGCAGGGTCCCGCTCCCTACGAGCAGTACTTC | CASSLRQGPAPYEQYF
many | - | TRBJ2-5 | TRBV12-3/TRBV12-4 | TGTGCCAGCAGTTTACGGAGATCCGGGGGGACCCAGTACTTC | CASSLRRSGGTQYF
- | - | TRBJ1-2 | TRBV11-2 | TGTGCCAGCAGCTTAGACTGGTTTGGGGACTATGGCTACACCTTC | CASSLDWFGDYGYTF
many | TRBD2 | TRBJ2-7 | TRBV7-2 | TGTGCCAGCAGTCAAGGACTAGCCTTCGACGAGCAGTACTTC | CASSQGLAFDEQYF
many | - | TRBJ2-7 | TRBV28 | TGTGCCAGCAGATCGGTCCGCGGGCCGTTTCACGAGCAGTACTTC | CASRSVRGPFHEQYF